The T cell receptor (beta chain) under discussion was sequenced for a study of vaccination and CD4 T cells after COVID-19. The assay that was used to sequence DNA from cultured CD4+ T cells was the Oncomine TCR Beta short-read assay. The source of extracted genomic DNA was cultured CD4+ T cells. TCRdb called the PCR reads again in MiXCR, with one record for every CDR3 protein. The sample yields some 25,000 distinct CDR3 sequences, around 48% seen once. The CDR3 has 14 amino acids. Deletions cut 0 bases from V and 3 bases from J, with 10 bases between. Germline V gene sequence: CDR1 SGHNT, CDR2 YYREEE (reference sequence). The treatment: approximately 9-day PBMC culture with coronavirus spike peptide pools or control peptides (ViraFEST assay). For ViraFEST, peptide pools expanded antigen-specific T cells, after which the TCRs were sequenced. Peptide pools at approximately 10 ug/ml and IL-2 at roughly 9.3 IU/ml were added to cultures of some 1.9 million PBMCs per well.

As to this clonotype: Its antigen is unidentified.

This clonotype was obtained from a human donor who had recovered from COVID-19. The sequenced material came from CD4+ T cells from blood, cultured in vitro. This chain connects TRBV5-4 to TRBJ2-7; no clear D gene. The CDR3 protein is CASSLGGNVYEQYF. The CDR3 DNA sequence: TGTGCCAGCAGCTTGGGTGGGAACGTCTACGAGCAGTACTTC.